This TCR beta chain was found in a study of CD8 T cells in Susac syndrome. On the study more broadly: When their blood was taken, the Susac syndrome patients had either not yet had any therapy, were taking corticosteroids, or were taking intravenous immunoglobulin alone.

Study-level findings and limits: The total CD8+ repertoires yielded 15 to 20 Susac-specific public clones and the CD8+ TEMRA repertoires yielded roughly five.

Germline V lookup: CDR1 DFQATT, CDR2 SNEGSKA (reference sequence). The J segment lost 2 bases and the V segment lost 6 bases, leaving 2 bases of the junction unmatched. The CDR3 length is 12 residues. Random hexamers primed reverse transcription of about 0.5 to 1 ug RNA. Amplification of the TCR beta CDR3 was carried out by immunoSEQ multiplex PCR, which spanned a total of 54 Vbeta and 13 Jbeta segments. TCRdb itself ran the immunoSEQ multiplex PCR reads through MiXCR, one entry per CDR3 protein. The table shows around 110,000 distinct CDR3 sequences, with roughly 94% occurring only once. Turning to this clonotype: What it binds is unknown.

The origin of this receptor is a human donor with Susac syndrome. The rearrangement links TRBV20-1 to TRBJ1-2, with 8 nucleotides matching TRBD1. Source material: CD8+ T cells from PBMCs. CDR3 DNA: TGCAGTGCCCGGACAGGGAACTATGGCTACACCTTC. Translated: CSARTGNYGYTF.